The clone carrying this T cell receptor (beta chain) has just a few counts. Its antigen is as yet unknown. This entry belongs to a study of T-cell memory formation after mild COVID-19. General study results and limits: CD4+ contracting clones were found mainly in CM and EM, and CD8+ ones in EMRA.

TCRdb reanalysed the 5' RACE reads using MiXCR and keeps one entry per CDR3 protein. The sample has 250,000 to 300,000 distinct CDR3 sequences, about 17% seen once. The V gene's germline CDR1 is DFQATT and CDR2 SNEGSKA (reference sequence). The CDR3 sequence is 15 residues long. V dropped 6 bases and J dropped 0 bases, with 15 bases sitting between them. Sequences were obtained from PBMCs or a T cell subset sorted from them (not recorded which). The origin of this receptor is a man in his late teens or twenties who had mild COVID-19 (a few samples of this study predate the infection). Cell type and time point are not known. The chain recombines TRBV20-1 with TRBJ1-5; D may be TRBD1 (6 bases). Here the CDR3 reads CSATRGHVSNQPQHF. The CDR3 DNA sequence: TGCAGTGCCACTCGGGGACATGTTAGCAATCAGCCCCAGCATTTT.